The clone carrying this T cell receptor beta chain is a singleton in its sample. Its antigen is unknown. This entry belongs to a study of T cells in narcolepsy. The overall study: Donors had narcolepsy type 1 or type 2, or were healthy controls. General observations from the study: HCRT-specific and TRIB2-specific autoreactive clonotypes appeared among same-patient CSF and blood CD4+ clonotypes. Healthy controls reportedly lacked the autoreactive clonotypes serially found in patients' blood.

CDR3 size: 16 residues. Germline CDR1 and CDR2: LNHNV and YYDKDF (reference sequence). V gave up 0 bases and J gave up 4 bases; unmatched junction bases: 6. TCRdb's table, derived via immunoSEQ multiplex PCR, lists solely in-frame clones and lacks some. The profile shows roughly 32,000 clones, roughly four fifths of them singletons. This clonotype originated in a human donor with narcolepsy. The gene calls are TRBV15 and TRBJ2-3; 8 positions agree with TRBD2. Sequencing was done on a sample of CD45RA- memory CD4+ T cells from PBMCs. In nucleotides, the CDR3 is TGTGCCACCAGCAGAGAACAGCGGGGGAGTGCAGATACGCAGTATTTT. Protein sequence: CATSREQRGSADTQYF.